The source of this T cell receptor (beta chain) is a study of beta chain features in type 1 diabetes. This clone was detected only a few times. Its matching antigen is unknown. V dropped 6 bases and J dropped 4 bases, with 16 bases sitting between them. In germline, CDR1 is MDHEN, CDR2 SYDVKM. CDR3 size: 14 residues. Once sorted, every population was more than 95% pure. Whole-study results and caveats: Patients with type 1 diabetes carried fewer insertions and had more deletions at their VDJ junctions.

Every isolated RNA sample was fully reverse transcribed, so sequencing captured expressed TCRB transcripts. Generated by immunoSEQ multiplex PCR, the TCRdb table keeps only in-frame clones and is missing some. This table holds 900,000 or so clones, roughly a sixth found once. V is TRBV28 and J is TRBJ2-7, with D possibly being TRBD1 or TRBD2 (5 bases each). The source material was naive CD4+ T cells from blood. The TCR comes from a young woman in good health. As DNA, the CDR3 is TGTGCCAGCAGCCCCCCGGGACGGAATTACGAGCAGTACTTC. Amino acid sequence: CASSPPGRNYEQYF.